What follows are 8 T cell receptor beta chains derived from one specimen sequenced in a study of blood T cell repertoires in COVID-19. The method was immunoSEQ multiplex PCR; TCRdb's version includes in-frame clones alone and lacks a portion of them. The sample holds about 280,000 clones; nearly 90% are singletons and the top ten take 1.7%. The sequenced sample was PBMCs or T cells enriched from blood (not recorded which). The receptors were gathered from a woman under 30 with acute COVID-19.

This clone has a single count. The rearrangement links TRBV7-9 to TRBJ2-7, with 9 bases aligning to TRBD1. This CDR3 has 18 amino acids. The V and J ends lost 5 bases and 3 bases, in that order; junction bases with no gene match: 17. Germline assignment: CDR1 SEHNR and CDR2 FQNEAQ (reference sequence). The CDR3 spells CASSQQGARGEGRYEQYF. CDR3 DNA: TGTGCCAGCAGCCAACAGGGGGCTCGTGGGGAAGGTCGCTACGAGCAGTACTTC.

CDR3 sequence (DNA): TGTGCCAGCAGTGAAGCCCCCGGGACAGCTTCCTACGAGCAGTACTTC. Its translation: CASSEAPGTASYEQYF. The chain couples TRBV6-1 to TRBJ2-7; 7 positions match TRBD1. The J segment lost 1 base and the V segment lost 0 bases, leaving 6 bases of the junction unmatched. The germline V gene encodes CDR1 MNHNS and CDR2 SASEGT. This CDR3 contains 16 residues.

This clone was found once. The V call is TRBV14, the J call TRBJ2-1; D gene unclear. There are 16 residues in the CDR3. V was clipped by 0 bases and J by 0 bases, with 9 bases between them. Germline V gives CDR1 SGHDN, CDR2 FVKESK. This chain's CDR3 is CASSQDEADSYNEQFF. The DNA of the CDR3 is TGTGCCAGCAGCCAAGATGAGGCAGACTCCTACAATGAGCAGTTCTTC.

The chain carries TRBV18 and TRBJ1-4; maybe TRBD1 (5 bases). The CDR3 is 14 residues long. The V gene's germline CDR1 is KGHSH and CDR2 LQKENI. Trimming removed 2 bases at V and 4 bases at J, with 8 bases between. The CDR3 is CASSPETDNEKLFF. CDR3 coding DNA: TGTGCCAGCTCACCAGAGACAGATAATGAAAAACTGTTTTTT.

The J gene is TRBJ2-7, the V gene TRBV28; 8 bases align to TRBD1. CDR3 length: 15 residues. Trimming at V came to 5 bases and at J to 3 bases, leaving 9 bases not matched to a gene. Germline-derived CDR1 and CDR2 are MDHEN and SYDVKM. CDR3 protein: CASSPTGTGHYEQYF. The DNA of the CDR3 is TGTGCCAGCAGTCCCACCGGGACAGGCCACTACGAGCAGTACTTC.

The chain recombines TRBV6-6 with TRBJ1-5, with D unresolved. The CDR3 covers 13 residues. The germline V gene has CDR1 MNHNY and CDR2 SVGAGI (reference sequence). V lost 6 bases, J lost 12 bases, and 18 bases lay in between. CDR3 nucleotides: TGTGCCAGCAGCTCGGCGGCAGATGGACTCCAGCATTTT. This gives the protein CASSSAADGLQHF.

The rearrangement uses TRBV11-2 and TRBJ2-3, with 10 bases lining up with TRBD2. In germline, CDR1 is SGHAT, CDR2 FQNNGV. The CDR3 covers 17 residues. Trimming took 5 bases from V and 5 from J; bases not matched to a gene: 13. CDR3 nucleotide sequence: TGTGCCAGCAGCATCACGCCGCTAGCGGGAGCAGGAGATACGCAGTATTTT. Amino acids: CASSITPLAGAGDTQYF.

This rearrangement joins TRBV6-2 or TRBV6-3 to TRBJ2-3, with TRBD2 matching over 8 bases. V was clipped by 4 bases and J by 3 bases; unmatched bases: 6. Germline-derived CDR1 and CDR2 are MNHEY and SVGEGT. The CDR3 extends over 15 amino acids. The CDR3 reads CASSSGQRETDTQYF. CDR3 nucleotide sequence: TGTGCCAGCAGTTCAGGACAGCGGGAGACAGATACGCAGTATTTT.